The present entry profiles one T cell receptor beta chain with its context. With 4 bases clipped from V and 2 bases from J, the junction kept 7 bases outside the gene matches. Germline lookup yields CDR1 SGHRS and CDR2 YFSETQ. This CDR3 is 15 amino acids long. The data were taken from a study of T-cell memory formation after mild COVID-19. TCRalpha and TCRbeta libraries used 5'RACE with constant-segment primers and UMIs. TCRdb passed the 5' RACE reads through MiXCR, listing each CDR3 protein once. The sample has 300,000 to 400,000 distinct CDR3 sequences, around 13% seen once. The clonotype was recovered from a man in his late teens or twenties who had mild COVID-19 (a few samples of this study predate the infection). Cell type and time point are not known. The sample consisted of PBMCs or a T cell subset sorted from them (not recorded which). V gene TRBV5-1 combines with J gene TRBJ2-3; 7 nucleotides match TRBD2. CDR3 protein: CASSPRAGDTDTQYF. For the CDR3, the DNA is TGCGCCAGCAGCCCCCGGGCGGGAGACACAGATACGCAGTATTTT.